The TCR beta chain described here comes from a study of blood T cell repertoires in COVID-19. Source study methods: Estimation of nucleated cell counts was performed using reference gene primer amplification. Measured with immunoSEQ multiplex PCR; TCRdb has only the in-frame clones, and not every one. The V and J calls and the clone size are those of that table, but D and trimming were determined from the DNA. The sample holds approximately 160,000 clones; about 85% are singletons and the top ten take 1% to 1.5%. Germline CDR1 SGHNT, CDR2 YENEEA. This CDR3 is 17 amino acids long. Trimming at V came to 2 bases and at J to 6 bases, leaving 11 bases not matched to a gene.

The sequenced sample was peripheral blood. The receptor's source is a man aged 55 to 70 who had recovered from COVID-19. The chain recombines TRBV11-3 with TRBJ2-1; 9 bases line up with TRBD2. This CDR3 is CASSLRHSGGVGNEQFF. The CDR3 DNA reads TGTGCCAGCAGCTTACGCCATAGCGGGGGCGTGGGCAATGAGCAGTTCTTC.